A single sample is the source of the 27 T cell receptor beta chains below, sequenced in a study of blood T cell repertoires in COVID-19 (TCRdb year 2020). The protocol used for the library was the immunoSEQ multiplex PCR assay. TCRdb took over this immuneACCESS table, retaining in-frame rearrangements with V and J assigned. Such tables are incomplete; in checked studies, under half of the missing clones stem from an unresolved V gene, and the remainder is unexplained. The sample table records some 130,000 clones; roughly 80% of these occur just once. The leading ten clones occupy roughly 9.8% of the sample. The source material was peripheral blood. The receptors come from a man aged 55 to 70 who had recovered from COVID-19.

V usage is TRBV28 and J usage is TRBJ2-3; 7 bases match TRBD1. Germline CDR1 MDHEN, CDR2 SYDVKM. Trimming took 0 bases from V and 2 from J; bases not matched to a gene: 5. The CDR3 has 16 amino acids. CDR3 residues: CASSLWPTGYTDTQYF. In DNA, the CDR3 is TGTGCCAGCAGTTTATGGCCGACAGGGTACACAGATACGCAGTATTTT.

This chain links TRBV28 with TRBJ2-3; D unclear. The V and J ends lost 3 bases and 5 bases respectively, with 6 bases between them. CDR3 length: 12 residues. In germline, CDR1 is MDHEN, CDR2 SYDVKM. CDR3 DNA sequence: TGTGCCAGCAGTTTTAGTCTAGATACGCAGTATTTT. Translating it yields CASSFSLDTQYF.

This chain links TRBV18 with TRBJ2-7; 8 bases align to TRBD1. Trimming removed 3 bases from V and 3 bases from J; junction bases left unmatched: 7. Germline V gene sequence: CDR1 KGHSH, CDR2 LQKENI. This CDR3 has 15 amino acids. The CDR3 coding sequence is TGTGCCAGCTCACCCACCGGGACAGGCAACTACGAGCAGTACTTC. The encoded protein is CASSPTGTGNYEQYF.

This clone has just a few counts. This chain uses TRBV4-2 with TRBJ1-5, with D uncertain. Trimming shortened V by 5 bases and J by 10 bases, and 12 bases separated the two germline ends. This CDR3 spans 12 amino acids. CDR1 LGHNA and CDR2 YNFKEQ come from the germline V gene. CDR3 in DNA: TGTGCCAGCAGCGTTAAGGAGGGCCCCCAGCATTTT. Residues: CASSVKEGPQHF.

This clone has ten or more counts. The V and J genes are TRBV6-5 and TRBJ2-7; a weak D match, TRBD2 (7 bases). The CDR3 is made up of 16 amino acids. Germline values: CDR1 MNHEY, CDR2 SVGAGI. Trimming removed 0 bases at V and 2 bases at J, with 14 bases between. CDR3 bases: TGTGCCAGCAGTTACTCACCGCGAGGGGGGGCCTACGAGCAGTACTTC. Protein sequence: CASSYSPRGGAYEQYF.

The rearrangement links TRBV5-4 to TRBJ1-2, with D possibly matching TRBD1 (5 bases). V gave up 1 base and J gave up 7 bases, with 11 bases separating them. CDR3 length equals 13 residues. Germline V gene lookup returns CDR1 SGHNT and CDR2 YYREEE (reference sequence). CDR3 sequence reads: CASSLQGVGGYTF. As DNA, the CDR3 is TGTGCCAGCAGCTTGCAAGGGGTAGGTGGCTACACCTTC.

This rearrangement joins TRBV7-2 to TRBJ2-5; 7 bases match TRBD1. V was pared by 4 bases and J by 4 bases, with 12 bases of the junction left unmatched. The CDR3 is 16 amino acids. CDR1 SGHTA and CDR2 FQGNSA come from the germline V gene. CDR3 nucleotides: TGTGCCAGCAGCTCGGGTCGACAGGGTAGATTAGAGACCCAGTACTTC. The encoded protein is CASSSGRQGRLETQYF. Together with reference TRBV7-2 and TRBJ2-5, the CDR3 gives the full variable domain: GAGVSQSPSNKVTEKGKDVELRCDPISGHTALYWYRQSLGQGLEFLIYFQGNSAPDKSGLPSDRFSAERTGGSVSTLTIQRTQQEDSAVYLCASSSGRQGRLETQYFGPGTRLLVL.

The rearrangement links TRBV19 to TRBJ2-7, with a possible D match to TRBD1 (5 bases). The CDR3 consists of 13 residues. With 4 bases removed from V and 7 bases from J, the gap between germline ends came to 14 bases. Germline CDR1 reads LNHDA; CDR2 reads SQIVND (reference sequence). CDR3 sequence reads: CASSKARGWEQYF. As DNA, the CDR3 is TGTGCCAGTAGTAAGGCTAGGGGTTGGGAGCAGTACTTC.

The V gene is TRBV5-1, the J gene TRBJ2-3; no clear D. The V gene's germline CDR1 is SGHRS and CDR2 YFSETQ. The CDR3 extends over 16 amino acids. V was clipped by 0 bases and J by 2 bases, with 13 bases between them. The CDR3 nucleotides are TGCGCCAGCAGCTTGGTCGGTACTTATTCCACAGATACGCAGTATTTT. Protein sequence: CASSLVGTYSTDTQYF. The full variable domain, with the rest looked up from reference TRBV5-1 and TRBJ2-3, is KAGVTQTPRYLIKTRGQQVTLSCSPISGHRSVSWYQQTPGQGLQFLFEYFSETQRNKGNFPGRFSGRQFSNSRSEMNVSTLELGDSALYLCASSLVGTYSTDTQYFGPGTRLTVL.

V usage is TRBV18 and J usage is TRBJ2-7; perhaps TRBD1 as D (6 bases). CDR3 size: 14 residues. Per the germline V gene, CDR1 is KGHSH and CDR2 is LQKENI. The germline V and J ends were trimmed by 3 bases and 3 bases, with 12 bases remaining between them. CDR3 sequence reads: CASSPNFRGYEQYF. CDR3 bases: TGTGCCAGCTCACCCAACTTCAGGGGCTACGAGCAGTACTTC.

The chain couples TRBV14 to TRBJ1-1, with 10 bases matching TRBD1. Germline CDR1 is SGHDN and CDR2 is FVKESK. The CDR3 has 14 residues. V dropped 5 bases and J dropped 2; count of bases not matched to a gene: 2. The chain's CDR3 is CASSWDRGNTEAFF. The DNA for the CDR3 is TGTGCCAGCAGCTGGGACAGGGGTAACACTGAAGCTTTCTTT.

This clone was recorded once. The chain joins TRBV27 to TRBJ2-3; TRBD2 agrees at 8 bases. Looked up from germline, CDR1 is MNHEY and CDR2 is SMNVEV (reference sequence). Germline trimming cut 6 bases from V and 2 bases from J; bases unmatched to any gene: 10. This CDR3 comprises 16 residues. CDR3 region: CASRITRGGFTDTQYF. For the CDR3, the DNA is TGTGCCAGCAGAATTACCCGGGGGGGTTTCACAGATACGCAGTATTTT.

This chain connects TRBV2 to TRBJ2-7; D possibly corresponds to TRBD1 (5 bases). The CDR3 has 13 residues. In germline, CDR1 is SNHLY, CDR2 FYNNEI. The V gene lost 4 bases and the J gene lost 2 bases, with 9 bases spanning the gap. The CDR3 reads CASSGQGAYEQYF. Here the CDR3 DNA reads TGTGCCAGCAGTGGGCAGGGCGCCTACGAGCAGTACTTC.

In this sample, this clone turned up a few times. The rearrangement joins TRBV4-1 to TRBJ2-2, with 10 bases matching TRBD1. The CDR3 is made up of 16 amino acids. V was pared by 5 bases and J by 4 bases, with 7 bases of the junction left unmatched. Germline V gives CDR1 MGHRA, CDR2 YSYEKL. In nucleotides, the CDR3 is TGCGCCAGCAGCTTCAGGACAGGGGGACGCACCGGGGAGCTGTTTTTT. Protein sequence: CASSFRTGGRTGELFF.

CDR3 region: CASSPPAGPHEQFF. The CDR3 bases are TGTGCCAGCTCACCACCGGCGGGCCCCCATGAGCAGTTCTTC. This chain joins TRBV18 and TRBJ2-1, with D possibly matching TRBD2 (5 bases). Germline V gene lookup returns CDR1 KGHSH and CDR2 LQKENI. The V end lost 0 bases, the J end lost 8 bases, and 11 bases lay between the germline ends. The CDR3 spans 14 residues.

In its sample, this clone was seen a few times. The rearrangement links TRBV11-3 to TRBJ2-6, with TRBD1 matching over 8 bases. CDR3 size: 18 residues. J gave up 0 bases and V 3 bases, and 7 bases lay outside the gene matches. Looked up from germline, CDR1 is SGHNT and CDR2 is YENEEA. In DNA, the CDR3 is TGTGCCAGCAGCTTTGCCGGGACAGGTCTCTCTGGGGCCAACGTCCTGACTTTC. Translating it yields CASSFAGTGLSGANVLTF.

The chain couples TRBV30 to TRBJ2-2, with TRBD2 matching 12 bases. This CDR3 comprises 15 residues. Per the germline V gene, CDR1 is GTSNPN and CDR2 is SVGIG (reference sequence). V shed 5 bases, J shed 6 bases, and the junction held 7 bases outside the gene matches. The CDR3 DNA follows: TGTGCCTGGTGTCTGACTAGCGGGAGTTCCGGGGAGCTGTTTTTT. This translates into CAWCLTSGSSGELFF.

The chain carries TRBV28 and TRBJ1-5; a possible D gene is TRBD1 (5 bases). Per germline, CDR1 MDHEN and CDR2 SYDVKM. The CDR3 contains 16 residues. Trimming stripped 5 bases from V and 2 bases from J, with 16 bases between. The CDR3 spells CASSRAGSGGNQPQHF. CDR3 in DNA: TGTGCCAGCAGTCGCGCAGGGTCGGGTGGCAATCAGCCCCAGCATTTT.

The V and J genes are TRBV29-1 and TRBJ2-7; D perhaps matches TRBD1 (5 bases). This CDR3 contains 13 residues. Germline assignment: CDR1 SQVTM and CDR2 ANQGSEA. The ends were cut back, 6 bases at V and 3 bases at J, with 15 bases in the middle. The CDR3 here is CSVADTGYYEQYF. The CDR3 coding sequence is TGCAGCGTGGCGGACACTGGGTACTACGAGCAGTACTTC.

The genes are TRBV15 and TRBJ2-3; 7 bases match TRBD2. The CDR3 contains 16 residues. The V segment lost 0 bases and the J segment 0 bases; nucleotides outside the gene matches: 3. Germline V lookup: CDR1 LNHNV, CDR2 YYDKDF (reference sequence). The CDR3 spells CATSRDPGGSTDTQYF. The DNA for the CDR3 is TGTGCCACCAGCAGAGATCCGGGGGGTAGCACAGATACGCAGTATTTT.

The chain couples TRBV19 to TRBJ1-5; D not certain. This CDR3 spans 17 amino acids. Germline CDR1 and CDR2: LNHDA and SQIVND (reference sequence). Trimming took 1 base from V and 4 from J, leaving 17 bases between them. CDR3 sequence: CASSIAARGGFNQPQHF. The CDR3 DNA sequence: TGTGCCAGTAGTATAGCTGCACGGGGTGGCTTTAATCAGCCCCAGCATTTT.

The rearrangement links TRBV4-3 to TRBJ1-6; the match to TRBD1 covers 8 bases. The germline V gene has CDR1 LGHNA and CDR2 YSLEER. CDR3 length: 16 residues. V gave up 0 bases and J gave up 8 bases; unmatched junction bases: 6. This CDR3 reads CASSQDPGQGDSPLHF. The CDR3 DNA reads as TGCGCCAGCAGCCAAGATCCCGGACAGGGAGATTCACCCCTCCACTTT.

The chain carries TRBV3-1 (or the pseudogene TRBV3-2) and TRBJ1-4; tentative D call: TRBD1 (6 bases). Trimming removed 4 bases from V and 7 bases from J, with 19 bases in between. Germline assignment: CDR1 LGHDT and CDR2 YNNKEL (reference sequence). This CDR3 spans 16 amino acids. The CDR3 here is CASSPGGGPGGEKLFF. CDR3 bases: TGTGCCAGCAGCCCCGGGGGGGGCCCTGGGGGTGAAAAACTGTTTTTT.

CDR3 residues: CASSLVSQGGEPQHF. In nucleotides, the CDR3 is TGTGCCAGCAGTTTAGTAAGTCAGGGGGGTGAGCCCCAGCATTTT. This chain joins TRBV28 and TRBJ1-5; 7 positions agree with TRBD1. With V trimmed by 2 bases and J by 8 bases, 9 bases remained unmatched. This CDR3 is 15 amino acids long. CDR1 is MDHEN and CDR2 is SYDVKM in the germline V gene.

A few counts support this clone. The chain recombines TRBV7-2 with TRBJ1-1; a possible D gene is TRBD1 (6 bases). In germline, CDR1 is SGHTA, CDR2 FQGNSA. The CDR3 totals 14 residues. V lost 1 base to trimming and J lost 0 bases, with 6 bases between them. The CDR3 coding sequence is TGTGCCAGCAGCTTAGGGGGGCTGAACACTGAAGCTTTCTTT. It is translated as CASSLGGLNTEAFF.

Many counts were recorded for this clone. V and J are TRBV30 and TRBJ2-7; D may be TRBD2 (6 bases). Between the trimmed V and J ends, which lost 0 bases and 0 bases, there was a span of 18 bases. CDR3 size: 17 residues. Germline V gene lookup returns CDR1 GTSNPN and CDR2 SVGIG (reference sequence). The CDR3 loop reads CAWSVSWGGASSYEQYF. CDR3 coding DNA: TGTGCCTGGAGTGTAAGTTGGGGCGGGGCGAGCTCCTACGAGCAGTACTTC.

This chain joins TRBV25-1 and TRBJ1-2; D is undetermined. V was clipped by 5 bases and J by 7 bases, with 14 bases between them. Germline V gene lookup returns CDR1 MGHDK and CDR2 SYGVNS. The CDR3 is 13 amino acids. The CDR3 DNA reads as TGTGCCAGCAGTCTTTCTCCAACTGGTGGCTACACCTTC. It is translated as CASSLSPTGGYTF.